The present T cell receptor beta chain was sequenced within a study of cytomegalovirus exposure and HLA in healthy donors. Trimming pared 6 bases from V and 8 bases from J, leaving 13 bases between. In germline, CDR1 is MNHEY, CDR2 SMNVEV (reference sequence). The CDR3 covers 13 residues. In the PCR, 60 Vbeta and 13 Jbeta primers were used. Method: immunoSEQ multiplex PCR; TCRdb's copy keeps in-frame clones and lacks some. Of some 200,000 clones detected, roughly 83% appear once; the ten largest clones hold roughly 0.71%. The chain has TRBV27 and TRBJ1-4; possible D gene TRBD1, 5 bases. The TCR sequence derives from a boy aged 2 to 9 in good health and CMV-seronegative. Sequencing was carried out using PBMCs. The CDR3 DNA is TGTGCCAGCAGACCCGGGGGTGGAGAAAAACTGTTTTTT. Protein sequence: CASRPGGGEKLFF.